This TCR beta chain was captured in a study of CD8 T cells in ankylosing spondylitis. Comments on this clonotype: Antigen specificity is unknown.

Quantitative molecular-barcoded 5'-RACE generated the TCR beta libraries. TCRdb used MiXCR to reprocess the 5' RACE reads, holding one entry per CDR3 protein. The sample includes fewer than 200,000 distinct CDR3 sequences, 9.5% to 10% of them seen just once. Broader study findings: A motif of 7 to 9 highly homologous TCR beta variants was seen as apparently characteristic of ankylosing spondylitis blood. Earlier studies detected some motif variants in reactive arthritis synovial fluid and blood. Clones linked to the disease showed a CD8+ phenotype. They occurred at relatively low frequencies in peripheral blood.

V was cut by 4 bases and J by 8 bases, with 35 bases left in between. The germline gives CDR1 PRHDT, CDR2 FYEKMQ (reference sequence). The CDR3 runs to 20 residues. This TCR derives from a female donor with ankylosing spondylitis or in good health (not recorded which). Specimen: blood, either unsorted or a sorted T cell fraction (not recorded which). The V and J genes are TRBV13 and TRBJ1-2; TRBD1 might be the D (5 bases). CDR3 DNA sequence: TGTGCCAGCAGCTCCCGGGACCTCGTTCGTACAACCTATGGCTACTCGGGCTACACCTTC. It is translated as CASSSRDLVRTTYGYSGYTF.